This entry features one T cell receptor (beta chain) sequence. These data originate in a study of low-dose radiotherapy and immunotherapy resistance in tumors. This sample's time point: before trial treatment. With TRAV- and TRBV-specific primers, first-strand cDNA was made, covering the alpha and beta chains. TCRs underwent 15 to 25 PCR cycles of amplification with a constant-region primer and V-primer adapter. TCRdb processed the reads anew with MiXCR; each CDR3 protein has one entry. The sample lists 65,000 to 95,000 distinct CDR3 sequences, about 20% seen once, with 4.5% to 7.5% in the top ten. The V gene's germline CDR1 is MNHNS and CDR2 SASEGT. V trimming: 5 bases; J trimming: 7 bases; junction bases outside the gene matches: 4. The CDR3 runs to 14 residues.

The receptor's source is a male donor with prostate cancer. The sample here was PBMCs, taken before treatment. V gene TRBV6-1 combines with J gene TRBJ2-2; 10 bases fit TRBD2. The CDR3 sequence is CASSLAGDSGELFF. For the CDR3, the DNA is TGTGCCAGCAGTCTAGCGGGAGATAGCGGGGAGCTGTTTTTT.